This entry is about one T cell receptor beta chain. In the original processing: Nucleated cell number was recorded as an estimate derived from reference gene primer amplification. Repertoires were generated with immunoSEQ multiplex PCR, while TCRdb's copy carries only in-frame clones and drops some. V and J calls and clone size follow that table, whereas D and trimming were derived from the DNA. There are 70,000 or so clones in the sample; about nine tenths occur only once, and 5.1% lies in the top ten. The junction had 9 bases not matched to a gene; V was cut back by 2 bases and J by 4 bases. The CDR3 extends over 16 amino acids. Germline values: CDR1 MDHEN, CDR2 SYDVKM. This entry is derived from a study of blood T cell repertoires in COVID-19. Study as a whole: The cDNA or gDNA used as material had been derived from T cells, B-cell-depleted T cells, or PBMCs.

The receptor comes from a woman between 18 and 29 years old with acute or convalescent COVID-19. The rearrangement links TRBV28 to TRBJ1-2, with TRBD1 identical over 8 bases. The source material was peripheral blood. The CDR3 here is CASSLGAGGTGYGYTF. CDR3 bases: TGTGCCAGCAGTTTAGGGGCAGGGGGCACTGGCTATGGCTACACCTTC.